The 28 T cell receptor beta chains given below trace back to one sample, sequenced in a study of response to subunit inactivated influenza vaccine. TCRdb itself ran the RT-PCR reads through MiXCR, one entry per CDR3 protein. The sample includes almost 600,000 distinct CDR3 sequences, 12% to 15% of them seen just once. The sequences come from PBMCs from blood, collected 11 to 12 days after vaccination. Receptor source: a man between 45 and 60 years old who received an inactivated influenza vaccine.

In its sample, this clonotype was seen many times. The chain joins TRBV4-2 to TRBJ2-7, with 10 bases fitting TRBD1. CDR1 LGHNA and CDR2 YNFKEQ come from the germline V gene. The junction had 7 bases not matched to a gene; V was cut back by 3 bases and J by 5 bases. The CDR3 is made up of 15 amino acids. DNA for the CDR3: TGTGCCAGCAGCCATTCCGGGACAGGGGTAGACGAGCAGTACTTC. It specifies CASSHSGTGVDEQYF.

This clonotype has a handful of counts. The chain has TRBV7-2 and TRBJ2-5, with 9 bases identical to TRBD2. Losses at the gene ends were 5 bases for V and 1 base for J; bases not matched to a gene: 8. Per germline, CDR1 SGHTA and CDR2 FQGNSA. CDR3 length equals 16 residues. CDR3 protein: CASSRGLAPSQETQYF. The CDR3 region has the DNA TGTGCCAGCAGCCGGGGACTAGCCCCCAGCCAAGAGACCCAGTACTTC.

The rearrangement links TRBV11-2 to TRBJ2-3, with 12 nucleotides matching TRBD2. V lost 5 bases, J lost 1 base, and 10 bases stayed unmatched. The CDR3 length is 18 residues. In germline, CDR1 is SGHAT, CDR2 FQNNGV. CDR3 loop: CASSLGLAGRWGTDTQYF. As DNA, the CDR3 is TGTGCCAGCAGCCTTGGACTAGCGGGGAGATGGGGCACAGATACGCAGTATTTT.

V usage is TRBV5-1 and J usage is TRBJ1-1; 7 nucleotides align to TRBD1. In germline, CDR1 is SGHRS, CDR2 YFSETQ. This CDR3 has 15 amino acids. V was pared by 0 bases and J by 1 base, with 3 bases of the junction left unmatched. The CDR3: CASSLAGQKNTEAFF. CDR3 sequence (DNA): TGCGCCAGCAGCTTGGCGGGACAGAAGAACACTGAAGCTTTCTTT.

The sample holds many counts of this clonotype. The chain joins TRBV6-2 or TRBV6-3 to TRBJ1-6; 9 nucleotides agree with TRBD1. The CDR3 runs to 15 residues. Germline CDR1 reads MNHEY; CDR2 reads SVGEGT. The ends lost 5 bases at V and 7 bases at J; junction bases unmatched: 6. The CDR3 is CASSQWTGDNSPLHF. The CDR3 bases are TGTGCCAGCAGTCAGTGGACAGGGGACAATTCACCCCTCCACTTT.

Only a few counts were recorded for this clonotype. V is TRBV30 and J is TRBJ2-3, with TRBD2 matching over 10 bases. CDR3 size: 16 residues. The V gene end was trimmed by 3 bases and the J gene end by 0 bases; junction bases not matched to a gene: 6. Germline assignment: CDR1 GTSNPN and CDR2 SVGIG (reference sequence). The CDR3 sequence: CAWSNETSGSTDTQYF. For the CDR3, the DNA is TGTGCCTGGAGCAACGAGACTAGCGGGAGCACAGATACGCAGTATTTT. Based on the CDR3 plus reference TRBV30 and TRBJ2-3, the full variable domain is SQTIHQWPATLVQPVGSPLSLECTVEGTSNPNLYWYRQAAGRGLQLLFYSVGIGQISSEVPQNLSASRPQDRQFILSSKKLLLSDSGFYLCAWSNETSGSTDTQYFGPGTRLTVL.

This clonotype has just a few counts. V usage is TRBV30 and J usage is TRBJ2-7, with D uncertain. The ends were cut back, 8 bases at V and 2 bases at J, with 16 bases in the middle. The CDR3 is 13 amino acids. Looked up from germline, CDR1 is GTSNPN and CDR2 is SVGIG (reference sequence). In DNA form, the CDR3 reads TGTGCCACAATCCGAGACTCGGCCTACGAGCAGTACTTC. This encodes CATIRDSAYEQYF.

The rearrangement joins TRBV4-2 to TRBJ2-5; TRBD1 is a possible D gene (6 bases). Germline loops: CDR1 LGHNA, CDR2 YNFKEQ. Trimming stripped 3 bases from V and 3 bases from J, with 14 bases between. CDR3 length: 15 amino acids. CDR3 region: CASSQDLDRKETQYF. For the CDR3, the DNA is TGTGCCAGCAGCCAGGATCTGGACAGAAAAGAGACCCAGTACTTC.

This chain connects TRBV29-1 to TRBJ1-1; a possible D gene is TRBD1 (5 bases). The V end lost 8 bases, the J end lost 4 bases, and 14 bases lay between the germline ends. Germline CDR1 and CDR2: SQVTM and ANQGSEA. CDR3 length equals 12 residues. CDR3 sequence (DNA): TGCAGCACCGAACGGGGGGGCACTGAAGCTTTCTTT. It translates to CSTERGGTEAFF. The whole variable domain, remainder taken from reference TRBV29-1 and TRBJ1-1, is SAVISQKPSRDICQRGTSLTIQCQVDSQVTMMFWYRQQPGQSLTLIATANQGSEATYESGFVIDKFPISRPNLTFSTLTVSNMSPEDSSIYLCSTERGGTEAFFGQGTRLTVV.

This clonotype was observed many times. The genes are TRBV28 and TRBJ2-7; D is unclear. Germline V gene data show CDR1 as MDHEN and CDR2 as SYDVKM. V lost 2 bases and J lost 7, with 12 bases in between. The CDR3 is 13 residues long. CDR3 DNA: TGTGCCAGCAGTTTAGGACGGTCAAGGGAGCAGTACTTC. It codes for CASSLGRSREQYF.

This clonotype was recorded only once. CDR3 residues: CSVETGSPYEQYF. CDR3 nucleotide sequence: TGCAGCGTTGAAACCGGGTCCCCCTACGAGCAGTACTTC. The chain combines TRBV29-1 with TRBJ2-7; D gene ambiguous. The germline CDR1 and CDR2 sequences are SQVTM and ANQGSEA. The ends were cut back, 2 bases at V and 2 bases at J, with 10 bases in the middle. The CDR3 spans 13 residues.

The rearrangement uses TRBV19 and TRBJ1-6; TRBD1 is a possible D gene (5 bases). The CDR3 has 12 amino acids. Looked up from germline, CDR1 is LNHDA and CDR2 is SQIVND (reference sequence). V gave up 5 bases and J gave up 16 bases, with 15 bases separating them. The CDR3 DNA reads TGTGCCAGTAGTCCTCGGCGGGGCCTACTCCACTTT. Protein product: CASSPRRGLLHF.

This clonotype has just a few counts. The V gene is TRBV28, the J gene TRBJ2-7, with 7 bases fitting TRBD1. The trim removed 10 bases at V and 2 bases at J, leaving 11 bases unmatched. This CDR3 is 14 amino acids long. The V gene's germline CDR1 is MDHEN and CDR2 SYDVKM. The DNA of the CDR3 is TGTGCCATCAATCCGGGACAGTTCACCTACGAGCAGTACTTC. This translates into CAINPGQFTYEQYF.

J is TRBJ2-1 and V is TRBV19; TRBD2 matches 13 bases. Germline loops: CDR1 LNHDA, CDR2 SQIVND (reference sequence). Trimming cost V 3 bases and J 7 bases; bases outside gene matches: 6. There are 16 residues in the CDR3. CDR3 in DNA: TGTGCCAGTAGTATGTCCGGGACTAGCGGGGATAATGAGCAGTTCTTC. It encodes CASSMSGTSGDNEQFF.

Ten or more counts support this clonotype. The V gene is TRBV10-3, the J gene TRBJ2-5; 8 bases map to TRBD2. From germline, CDR1 is ENHRY and CDR2 SYGVKD. The CDR3 is 14 residues long. The trim removed 4 bases at V and 2 bases at J, leaving 3 bases unmatched. CDR3: CAISGGLDQETQYF. The DNA for the CDR3 is TGTGCCATCAGTGGGGGACTAGATCAAGAGACCCAGTACTTC.

V is TRBV5-6 and J is TRBJ1-1, with no clear D. The germline CDR1 and CDR2 sequences are SGHDT and YYEEEE. The V gene lost 0 bases and the J gene lost 0 bases, with 6 bases spanning the gap. This CDR3 comprises 14 residues. The CDR3 sequence is CASSLVPVNTEAFF. The CDR3 DNA is TGTGCCAGCAGCTTGGTACCAGTGAACACTGAAGCTTTCTTT.

The genes are TRBV24-1 and TRBJ2-3; no reliable D call. The V gene's germline CDR1 is KGHDR and CDR2 SFDVKD. The CDR3 sequence is 17 residues long. V lost 3 bases and J lost 5, with 20 bases in between. The DNA for the CDR3 is TGTGCCACCAGTGATCCGGTCGCCTACGGCCTGGGAGATACGCAGTATTTT. As protein: CATSDPVAYGLGDTQYF.

This clonotype was seen only a few times. This chain uses TRBV4-3 with TRBJ1-2; the D gene is possibly TRBD1 (6 bases). Looked up from germline, CDR1 is LGHNA and CDR2 is YSLEER. V was trimmed by 1 base and J by 4 bases, leaving 13 bases between them. The CDR3 loop spans 15 amino acids. This chain's CDR3 is CASSQGQEVFYGYTF. CDR3 bases: TGCGCCAGCAGCCAAGGACAGGAGGTTTTCTATGGCTACACCTTC.

This clonotype has only a few counts. The rearrangement joins TRBV7-9 to TRBJ2-2; 11 bases are a match to TRBD2. The J segment lost 3 bases and the V segment lost 5 bases, leaving 2 bases of the junction unmatched. The CDR3 has 15 amino acids. Germline V gene sequence: CDR1 SEHNR, CDR2 FQNEAQ (reference sequence). The CDR3 loop is CASSGTSGDTGELFF. In nucleotides, the CDR3 is TGTGCCAGCAGCGGGACTAGCGGAGACACCGGGGAGCTGTTTTTT.

A few counts support this clonotype. This chain uses TRBV4-1 with TRBJ1-2, with 7 bases matching TRBD1. Germline V gives CDR1 MGHRA, CDR2 YSYEKL. The CDR3 is made up of 17 amino acids. Trimming removed 1 base from V and 2 bases from J; junction bases left unmatched: 10. The CDR3 is CASSQGFLGQANYGYTF. Written as DNA, the CDR3 is TGCGCCAGCAGCCAAGGTTTCCTTGGACAGGCCAACTATGGCTACACCTTC.

About this clonotype itself: A single base separates this from a much larger clone, so it may be a read error. This chain links TRBV7-2 with TRBJ2-1; the match to TRBD2 covers 9 bases. In germline, CDR1 is SGHTA, CDR2 FQGNSA. The junction had 8 bases not matched to a gene; V was cut back by 4 bases and J by 7 bases. The CDR3 has 15 amino acids. CDR3 residues: CASSSGSGSQNEQFF. In DNA, the CDR3 is TGTGCCAGCAGCTCGGGTAGCGGGAGCCAGAATGAGCAGTTCTTC. Together with reference TRBV7-2 and TRBJ2-1, the CDR3 gives the full variable domain: GAGVSQSPSNKVTEKGKDVELRCDPISGHTALYWYRQSLGQGLEFLIYFQGNSAPDKSGLPSDRFSAERTGGSVSTLTIQRTQQEDSAVYLCASSSGSGSQNEQFFGPGTRLTVL.

This clonotype appeared many times. The chain combines TRBV15 with TRBJ2-5; D ambiguous. Germline V gene data show CDR1 as LNHNV and CDR2 as YYDKDF (reference sequence). The CDR3 is 14 residues long. Trimming shortened V by 1 base and J by 3 bases, and 9 bases separated the two germline ends. For the CDR3, the DNA is TGTGCCACCAGCAGAGTGGGATACAAAGAGACCCAGTACTTC. This encodes CATSRVGYKETQYF.

The chain joins TRBV12-3 or TRBV12-4 to TRBJ2-1; 9 bases agree with TRBD2. The trim removed 3 bases at V and 9 bases at J, leaving 3 bases unmatched. This CDR3 is built from 13 residues. The CDR3 DNA follows: TGTGCCAGCAGTTTGCGCGGGGGGGGTGAGCAGTTCTTC. Translation: CASSLRGGGEQFF.

This clonotype was picked up a small number of times. The gene calls are TRBV20-1 and TRBJ2-1; TRBD1 is a possible D gene (7 bases). CDR3 length: 13 residues. Trimming cost V 3 bases and J 8 bases, with 14 bases left between them. Germline CDR1 DFQATT, CDR2 SNEGSKA (reference sequence). Here the CDR3 DNA reads TGCAGTGCTAGCCGGAGGGGGCGCGATGAGCAGTTCTTC. Translated, it gives CSASRRGRDEQFF.

This clonotype came up a few times. The chain recombines TRBV5-1 with TRBJ2-5; 12 bases line up with TRBD2. This CDR3 is 17 amino acids long. Germline V gene sequence: CDR1 SGHRS, CDR2 YFSETQ. Trimming at V came to 3 bases and at J to 4 bases, leaving 10 bases not matched to a gene. The CDR3 nucleotides read TGCGCCAGCAGCTCGGGACCGGGGGGACTAGCGGGAGAGACCCAGTACTTC. It translates to CASSSGPGGLAGETQYF.

The chain is built from TRBV29-1 and TRBJ2-5; 9 bases line up with TRBD1. CDR1 is SQVTM and CDR2 is ANQGSEA in the germline V gene. V shed 6 bases and J 0 bases; nucleotides not matched to a gene: 11. This CDR3 region has 16 residues. The CDR3 here is CSVEFTGGWYQETQYF. For the CDR3, the DNA is TGCAGCGTAGAATTCACAGGGGGCTGGTACCAAGAGACCCAGTACTTC. The whole variable domain, filled in from reference TRBV29-1 and TRBJ2-5, reads SAVISQKPSRDICQRGTSLTIQCQVDSQVTMMFWYRQQPGQSLTLIATANQGSEATYESGFVIDKFPISRPNLTFSTLTVSNMSPEDSSIYLCSVEFTGGWYQETQYFGPGTRLLVL.

The sample holds many counts of this clonotype. The chain recombines TRBV11-2 with TRBJ1-1; maybe TRBD1 (6 bases). CDR3 length equals 15 residues. Trimming took 4 bases from V and 1 from J, leaving 13 bases between them. Germline V CDR1 and CDR2: SGHAT, FQNNGV. Here the CDR3 DNA reads TGTGCCAGCAGCTCTCGGGGGGCGCCGAACACTGAAGCTTTCTTT. This sequence encodes CASSSRGAPNTEAFF.

This clonotype was seen many times. The gene calls are TRBV6-1 and TRBJ1-5, with a tentative D call TRBD1 (5 bases). V lost 5 bases and J 4 bases, leaving 9 bases between the germline ends. Germline values: CDR1 MNHNS, CDR2 SASEGT. The CDR3 sequence is 13 residues long. CDR3 DNA: TGTGCCAGCAGTCCAAGGGGAAATCAGCCCCAGCATTTT. The encoded protein is CASSPRGNQPQHF.